This T cell receptor beta chain appears in the sequencing data of a study of Ad26.COV2.S vaccination and SARS-CoV-2 variants. At the level of the study: Ad26.COV2.S was injected intramuscularly once or twice, 56 days apart. Points from the study as a whole: It was found that vaccine and placebo recipients had similar non-spike TCR breadth. Substantial breadth was reportedly displayed by spike-specific CD8+ and CD4+ T cell responses after vaccination.

Assay: immunoSEQ multiplex PCR; the TCRdb copy retains only in-frame clones and omits some. The sample yields approximately 400,000 clones, about four fifths seen once. Germline V gives CDR1 LNHDA, CDR2 SQIVND (reference sequence). Between the trimmed V and J ends, which lost 11 bases and 1 base, there was a span of 17 bases. The CDR3 covers 14 residues. Concerning this clone: Its antigen remains unidentified.

Documented treatment: about 20 received Ad26.COV2.S at low or high dose, single or two shots; roughly five received placebo; per-sample allocation not given. The samples were gathered on day 63 after the first injection of vaccine or placebo. Cohort 1b enrolled adults aged 18-55 years in Boston. The source material was peripheral blood, sampled in a trial of Ad26.COV2.S vaccine versus placebo. The V and J genes are TRBV19 and TRBJ1-1, with D hard to call. This clonotype was obtained from a person between 18 and 65 years old who received the Ad26.COV2.S COVID-19 vaccine or a placebo. The CDR3 DNA is TGTGCCGTTAAAGACGAATTGGAGAACACTGAAGCTTTCTTT. Protein sequence: CAVKDELENTEAFF.